One and the same sample provided the 6 T cell receptor beta chains below, sequenced in a study of cytomegalovirus exposure and HLA in healthy donors. Profiling relied on immunoSEQ multiplex PCR, and the TCRdb table lists in-frame clones only, not all of them. The table lists some 110,000 clones, 86% of them singletons, with 3% to 4% in the top ten. The source material was PBMCs. The receptors were sampled from a woman in her late teens or twenties in good health and CMV-seropositive.

The chain has TRBV2 and TRBJ1-1, with 7 bases identical to TRBD1. CDR1 and CDR2 from the germline V gene are SNHLY and FYNNEI. This CDR3 region has 16 residues. Trimming took 4 bases from V and 1 from J; bases not matched to a gene: 9. CDR3 in DNA: TGTGCCAGCAGTGGAGGGCAGGGGGTGACGAACACTGAAGCTTTCTTT. Its protein is CASSGGQGVTNTEAFF.

The chain recombines TRBV5-6 with TRBJ2-7, with unresolved D. The CDR3 runs to 14 residues. Germline V gives CDR1 SGHDT, CDR2 YYEEEE. V was clipped by 0 bases and J by 0 bases, with 7 bases between them. The CDR3 region is CASSLGRSSYEQYF. CDR3 bases: TGTGCCAGCAGCTTGGGACGGAGCTCCTACGAGCAGTACTTC. Supplemented by reference TRBV5-6 and TRBJ2-7, the full variable domain reads DAGVTQSPTHLIKTRGQQVTLRCSPKSGHDTVSWYQQALGQGPQFIFQYYEEEERQRGNFPDRFSGHQFPNYSSELNVNALLLGDSALYLCASSLGRSSYEQYFGPGTRLTVT.

The genes are TRBV6-1 and TRBJ2-7; 7 bases align to TRBD2. The CDR3 is 14 residues long. V lost 4 bases and J lost 7; bases outside the gene matches: 10. The germline V gene encodes CDR1 MNHNS and CDR2 SASEGT. CDR3 DNA: TGTGCCAGCAGTGGATGGGAGGGCCTTGGAGAGCAGTACTTC. Encoded protein: CASSGWEGLGEQYF.

This clone was found once. J is TRBJ1-2 and V is TRBV2; 9 bases are a match to TRBD1. Unmatched junction bases numbered 12, after V lost 6 bases and J lost 4 bases. Germline V gene data show CDR1 as SNHLY and CDR2 as FYNNEI. The CDR3 consists of 16 residues. The CDR3 nucleotides read TGTGCCAGCAGGAGGGACAGGGCCTTATTGGGCTATGGCTACACCTTC. As protein: CASRRDRALLGYGYTF.

This clone has just one count. V and J are TRBV6-1 and TRBJ2-1; 10 nucleotides agree with TRBD2. CDR3 length: 14 amino acids. Trimming at V came to 6 bases and at J to 9 bases, leaving 8 bases not matched to a gene. CDR1 is MNHNS, CDR2 SASEGT, per germline. CDR3 sequence reads: CASRSGGATFEQFF. The CDR3 nucleotides are TGTGCCAGCAGGAGCGGGGGGGCGACTTTTGAGCAGTTCTTC.

V usage is TRBV9 and J usage is TRBJ2-3; 8 bases are shared with TRBD2. Germline loops: CDR1 SGDLS, CDR2 YYNGEE. V gave up 0 bases and J gave up 1 base; unmatched junction bases: 1. This CDR3 region has 15 residues. CDR3 region: CASSVEAGGTDTQYF. CDR3 sequence (DNA): TGTGCCAGCAGCGTAGAAGCGGGGGGCACAGATACGCAGTATTTT.